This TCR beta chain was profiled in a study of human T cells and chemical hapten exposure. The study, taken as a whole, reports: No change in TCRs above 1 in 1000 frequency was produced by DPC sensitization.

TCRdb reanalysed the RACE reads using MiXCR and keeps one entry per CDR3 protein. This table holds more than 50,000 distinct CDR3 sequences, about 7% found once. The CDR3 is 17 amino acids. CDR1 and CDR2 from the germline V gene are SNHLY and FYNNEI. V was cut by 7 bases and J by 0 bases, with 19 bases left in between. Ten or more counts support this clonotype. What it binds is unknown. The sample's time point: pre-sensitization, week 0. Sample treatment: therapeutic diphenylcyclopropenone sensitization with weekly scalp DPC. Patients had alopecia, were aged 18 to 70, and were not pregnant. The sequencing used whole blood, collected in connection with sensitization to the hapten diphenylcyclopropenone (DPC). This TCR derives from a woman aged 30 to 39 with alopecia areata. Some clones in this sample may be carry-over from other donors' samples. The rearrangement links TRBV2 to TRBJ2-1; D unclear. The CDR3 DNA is TGTGCCAGCAACCGGTGGGGTCCACAGAGCTCCTACAATGAGCAGTTCTTC. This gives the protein CASNRWGPQSSYNEQFF. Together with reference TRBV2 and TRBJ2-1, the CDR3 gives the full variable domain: EPEVTQTPSHQVTQMGQEVILRCVPISNHLYFYWYRQILGQKVEFLVSFYNNEISEKSEIFDDQFSVERPDGSNFTLKIRSTKLEDSAMYFCASNRWGPQSSYNEQFFGPGTRLTVL.